What follows are 9 T cell receptor beta chains derived from one specimen sequenced in a study of post-analysis software for immune sequencing data. Their specific antigens are unknown. Included in the TCR beta cDNA libraries were unique molecular identifiers. TCRdb analysed the PCR reads with MiXCR anew, one entry per CDR3 protein. The sample carries 650,000 to 850,000 distinct CDR3 sequences, about 53% recorded once. The study's findings and limits: Higher frequency in patients than in controls was seen for about five TRBV segments, with TRBV5-6, TRBV5-1 and TRBV20-1 among them.

The sequenced sample was blood. These receptor sequences come from a girl aged 5-17 years with multiple sclerosis.

This clonotype has more than one count but fewer than ten. This sequence joins TRBV7-2 and TRBJ1-2; D is perhaps TRBD1 (6 bases). Germline-derived CDR1 and CDR2 are SGHTA and FQGNSA. The CDR3 sequence is 14 residues long. V was pared by 2 bases and J by 2 bases, with 9 bases between. CDR3 coding DNA: TGTGCCAGCAGCTTACCAGGGGCAAACTATGGCTACACCTTC. This codes for CASSLPGANYGYTF. Full variable domain (remainder filled in from reference TRBV7-2 and TRBJ1-2): GAGVSQSPSNKVTEKGKDVELRCDPISGHTALYWYRQSLGQGLEFLIYFQGNSAPDKSGLPSDRFSAERTGGSVSTLTIQRTQQEDSAVYLCASSLPGANYGYTFGSGTRLTVV.

There are a few counts of this clonotype. The chain joins TRBV5-1 to TRBJ2-3; TRBD1 agrees at 11 bases. The CDR3 length is 19 residues. Trimming cost V 4 bases and J 5 bases; bases outside gene matches: 18. Germline CDR1 SGHRS, CDR2 YFSETQ. The CDR3 nucleotides are TGCGCCAGCAGCCTGTATGGTGGACAGGGGGCAATAGACGGAGATACGCAGTATTTT. As protein: CASSLYGGQGAIDGDTQYF.

This sequence joins TRBV6-5 and TRBJ2-5; TRBD2 matches 10 bases. CDR3 size: 16 residues. Germline V gene data show CDR1 as MNHEY and CDR2 as SVGAGI. V shed 6 bases and J 2 bases; nucleotides not matched to a gene: 9. The CDR3 loop is CASRLSSGRRQETQYF. In nucleotides, the CDR3 is TGTGCCAGCAGACTTTCTAGCGGGAGAAGACAAGAGACCCAGTACTTC.

The chain links TRBV9 to TRBJ2-1, with 9 bases identical to TRBD2. Germline V lookup: CDR1 SGDLS, CDR2 YYNGEE. The CDR3 length is 16 residues. V was clipped by 0 bases and J by 7 bases; unmatched bases: 8. The CDR3 DNA reads TGTGCCAGCAGCGTAGTTGCGGGAGGGCATGGTAATGAGCAGTTCTTC. Its protein product is CASSVVAGGHGNEQFF. Based on the CDR3 plus reference TRBV9 and TRBJ2-1, the full variable domain is DSGVTQTPKHLITATGQRVTLRCSPRSGDLSVYWYQQSLDQGLQFLIQYYNGEERAKGNILERFSAQQFPDLHSELNLSSLELGDSALYFCASSVVAGGHGNEQFFGPGTRLTVL.

The chain recombines TRBV10-3 with TRBJ2-7; possibly TRBD2 for D (6 bases). Germline V CDR1 and CDR2: ENHRY, SYGVKD. The CDR3 is made up of 15 amino acids. V lost 1 base to trimming and J lost 2 bases, with 12 bases between them. The chain's CDR3 is CAISELRPGAYEQYF. The CDR3 DNA sequence: TGTGCCATCAGTGAGTTAAGACCGGGAGCCTACGAGCAGTACTTC.

The chain combines TRBV20-1 with TRBJ2-2, with 9 bases fitting TRBD2. The V gene's germline CDR1 is DFQATT and CDR2 SNEGSKA (reference sequence). The junction had 7 bases not matched to a gene; V was cut back by 1 base and J by 7 bases. The CDR3 extends over 15 amino acids. CDR3 bases: TGCAGTGCTAGAGTAGCGGGAGTAGGTTTCGGGGAGCTGTTTTTT. It translates to CSARVAGVGFGELFF.

The V and J genes are TRBV18 and TRBJ2-5; possibly TRBD2 for D (6 bases). The CDR3 length is 13 residues. Per the germline V gene, CDR1 is KGHSH and CDR2 is LQKENI. V lost 3 bases and J 11 bases, leaving 16 bases between the germline ends. The CDR3 nucleotides are TGTGCCAGCTCACCGTTGACCGCCCGGGAGCAGTACTTC. This translates into CASSPLTAREQYF.

The chain carries TRBV6-2 or TRBV6-3 and TRBJ1-1, with a tentative D call TRBD1 (6 bases). Trimming took 7 bases from V and 3 from J, leaving 12 bases between them. The CDR3 has 13 residues. Germline CDR1 and CDR2: MNHEY and SVGEGT. The CDR3 nucleotides are TGTGCCAGCAACCGGGGGCCTTACACTGAAGCTTTCTTT. The encoded protein is CASNRGPYTEAFF.

This clonotype was seen only once. The genes are TRBV5-1 and TRBJ2-1, with 7 bases matching TRBD1. The CDR3 is 15 residues long. Germline CDR1 SGHRS, CDR2 YFSETQ. The V gene end was trimmed by 2 bases and the J gene end by 5 bases; junction bases not matched to a gene: 7. This CDR3 is CASSLLPTGNNEQFF. The CDR3 nucleotides read TGCGCCAGCAGCTTACTCCCGACAGGGAACAATGAGCAGTTCTTC.